This T cell receptor (beta chain) was found in a study of response to subunit inactivated influenza vaccine. From germline, CDR1 is LGHNA and CDR2 YSLEER. Trimming cost V 1 base and J 0 bases, with 10 bases left between them. The CDR3 is 16 residues long. A single record per CDR3 protein comes from TCRdb applying MiXCR to the RT-PCR reads. Among 590,000 or so distinct CDR3 sequences listed, 11% to 15% were seen once. This clonotype was detected a few times. The clonotype comes from a man aged 50-60 years who received an inactivated influenza vaccine. Sequenced here: PBMCs from blood, sampled 14 to 15 days before vaccination. This rearrangement joins TRBV4-3 to TRBJ2-1; the D is unclear. The chain's CDR3 is CASSQVASSSYNEQFF. The CDR3 DNA reads as TGCGCCAGCAGCCAAGTTGCATCTAGCTCCTACAATGAGCAGTTCTTC.